The 28 T cell receptor beta chains below come from one sample, sequenced in a study of T cells after yellow fever vaccination. TCRdb fed the 5' RACE reads into MiXCR, producing one record per CDR3 protein. The profile shows hundreds of thousands of distinct CDR3 sequences, 18% of them singletons. Source: PBMCs, taken before the yellow fever booster vaccination. These receptors were taken from a man between 18 and 35 years old who received the YFV17D yellow fever vaccine.

CDR3 in DNA: TGTGCCAGCAGCTACACGAAGGATACGCAGTATTTT. It encodes CASSYTKDTQYF. This chain links TRBV5-6 with TRBJ2-3; D gene uncertain. V was cut by 3 bases and J by 6 bases, with 8 bases left in between. CDR1 and CDR2 (germline): SGHDT, YYEEEE. The CDR3 is 12 residues long.

This clonotype was counted between two and nine times. The chain uses TRBV2 and TRBJ2-2; TRBD2 is a possible D gene (6 bases). Germline values: CDR1 SNHLY, CDR2 FYNNEI. This CDR3 is built from 14 residues. Trimming shortened V by 2 bases and J by 5 bases, and 9 bases separated the two germline ends. Here the CDR3 DNA reads TGTGCCAGCAGTGAACGACGGGGGACCGGGGAGCTGTTTTTT. Its translation: CASSERRGTGELFF.

V gene TRBV6-7 combines with J gene TRBJ2-7; no reliable D call. TRBV6-7 is assigned to the ORF class and has an uncertain function. This CDR3 is 15 amino acids long. V shed 6 bases and J shed 3 bases, with 18 bases lying between them. CDR3 sequence (DNA): TGTGCCAGCAGCCGGCGGCGCAGGCGGATCTACGAGCAGTACTTC. Its translation: CASSRRRRRIYEQYF.

The chain has TRBV12-3 or TRBV12-4 and TRBJ1-2; D call uncertain. Trimming stripped 7 bases from V and 6 bases from J, with 21 bases between. CDR3 length equals 15 residues. CDR3 protein: CASTSRAIIVDGYTF. CDR3 coding DNA: TGTGCCAGCACCTCTCGGGCCATCATTGTCGATGGCTACACCTTC.

This clonotype was counted a few times. The rearrangement joins TRBV7-2 to TRBJ2-4; 13 nucleotides align to TRBD2. Germline values: CDR1 SGHTA, CDR2 FQGNSA. V shed 5 bases, J shed 1 base, and the junction held 11 bases outside the gene matches. The CDR3 totals 19 residues. The CDR3 protein is CASSRALLAGGLAKNIQYF. The CDR3 DNA reads as TGTGCCAGCAGCCGCGCCCTACTAGCGGGGGGGCTCGCCAAAAACATTCAGTACTTC.

The gene calls are TRBV4-2 and TRBJ2-2; D is unclear. Trimming left V 0 bases short and J 0 bases short, with 23 bases between. CDR1 is LGHNA and CDR2 is YNFKEQ in the germline V gene. The CDR3 totals 21 residues. Here the CDR3 reads CASSQDFGPTTLFSNTGELFF. CDR3 nucleotides: TGTGCCAGCAGCCAAGATTTTGGTCCGACGACCTTATTCTCGAACACCGGGGAGCTGTTTTTT.

V usage is TRBV28 and J usage is TRBJ2-7, with unresolved D. The length of the CDR3 is 14 residues. Per the germline V gene, CDR1 is MDHEN and CDR2 is SYDVKM. V lost 6 bases to trimming and J lost 2 bases, with 14 bases between them. The CDR3 sequence is CASRPPDSPYEQYV. The CDR3 DNA reads TGTGCCAGCAGACCCCCCGATAGTCCCTACGAGCAGTACGTC.

This clonotype showed up just a few times. The chain employs TRBV4-3 and TRBJ2-6; D unresolved. Germline V lookup: CDR1 LGHNA, CDR2 YSLEER. V was shortened by 2 bases and J by 4 bases, with 6 bases between the two germline ends. The CDR3 has 14 amino acids. The DNA of the CDR3 is TGCGCCAGCAGCCAATTATCCGGGGCCAACGTCCTGACTTTC. Encoded protein: CASSQLSGANVLTF.

The J gene is TRBJ2-3, the V gene TRBV6-5, with TRBD2 identical over 9 bases. Germline-derived CDR1 and CDR2 are MNHEY and SVGAGI. V lost 2 bases, J lost 2 bases, and 2 bases stayed unmatched. The length of the CDR3 is 15 residues. The CDR3 sequence: CASSYAGGPTDTQYF. The CDR3 nucleotides read TGTGCCAGCAGTTACGCGGGGGGGCCCACAGATACGCAGTATTTT.

This clonotype showed up just a few times. The chain uses TRBV29-1 and TRBJ2-7; perhaps TRBD2 as D (7 bases). Germline V gives CDR1 SQVTM, CDR2 ANQGSEA. The CDR3 totals 15 residues. V was clipped by 3 bases and J by 3 bases, with 18 bases between them. CDR3 sequence (DNA): TGCAGCGTTGACGGGGAGGAAGGGGGGGACTACGAGCAGTACTTC. Translated, it gives CSVDGEEGGDYEQYF.

The V and J genes are TRBV20-1 and TRBJ2-1; D is uncertain. The CDR3 extends over 12 amino acids. The V end was cut by 3 bases, the J end by 6 bases, with 9 bases between. Germline CDR1 is DFQATT and CDR2 is SNEGSKA (reference sequence). The CDR3 loop reads CSARSDSNEQFF. DNA for the CDR3: TGCAGTGCTAGGAGTGATTCCAATGAGCAGTTCTTC.

The rearrangement links TRBV5-1 to TRBJ2-1, with 7 bases that match TRBD1. From germline, CDR1 is SGHRS and CDR2 YFSETQ. The V gene end was trimmed by 3 bases and the J gene end by 7 bases; junction bases not matched to a gene: 7. The CDR3 loop spans 14 amino acids. In DNA form, the CDR3 reads TGCGCCAGCAGCTGGGAGTTGACAGGGAATGAGCAGTTCTTC. Translating gives CASSWELTGNEQFF.

CDR3 sequence: CASSRLEGSYNSPLHF. CDR3 DNA sequence: TGTGCCAGCAGTCGCTTGGAGGGCTCCTATAATTCACCCCTCCACTTT. The genes are TRBV28 and TRBJ1-6; D is uncertain. This CDR3 has 16 amino acids. Germline assignment: CDR1 MDHEN and CDR2 SYDVKM. Trimming took 5 bases from V and 0 from J, leaving 11 bases between them.

The chain employs TRBV12-3 or TRBV12-4 and TRBJ1-1; D not resolved. There are 13 residues in the CDR3. V was cut by 3 bases and J by 0 bases, with 5 bases left in between. The CDR3 region is CASSFDLNTEAFF. The CDR3 DNA sequence: TGTGCCAGCAGTTTCGACTTGAACACTGAAGCTTTCTTT.

The V gene is TRBV5-1, the J gene TRBJ2-1; D ambiguous. Germline loops: CDR1 SGHRS, CDR2 YFSETQ. The CDR3 has 16 residues. Deletions cut 5 bases from V and 1 base from J, with 16 bases between. The CDR3 nucleotides read TGCGCCAGCAGACCCGCAGCCGGATCTTCCTACAATGAGCAGTTCTTC. The encoded protein is CASRPAAGSSYNEQFF.

The sample holds a few counts of this clonotype. CDR3 loop: CASSLAWRGHNEQFF. The CDR3 region has the DNA TGTGCCAGCAGCTTAGCCTGGCGGGGCCACAATGAGCAGTTCTTC. The chain links TRBV13 to TRBJ2-1; TRBD2 might be the D (6 bases). Per germline, CDR1 PRHDT and CDR2 FYEKMQ (reference sequence). The CDR3 has 15 amino acids. Deletions cut 1 base from V and 5 bases from J, with 12 bases between.

This clonotype was seen a few times. This chain joins TRBV7-8 and TRBJ2-5, with 15 positions matching TRBD2. This CDR3 region has 18 residues. J was trimmed by 4 bases and V by 5 bases; bases with no gene match: 11. Germline loops: CDR1 SGHVS, CDR2 FQNEAQ. Written as DNA, the CDR3 is TGTGCCAGCAGCCCCCGGACTAGCGGGGGGGCTTTCCCAGAGACCCAGTACTTC. It translates to CASSPRTSGGAFPETQYF.

This clonotype has a handful of counts. The chain links TRBV20-1 to TRBJ2-7; D unclear. Trimming stripped 4 bases from V and 4 bases from J, with 8 bases between. The CDR3 consists of 11 residues. Per germline, CDR1 DFQATT and CDR2 SNEGSKA (reference sequence). CDR3 region: CSAIDSYEQYF. The CDR3 coding sequence is TGCAGTGCTATTGACTCGTACGAGCAGTACTTC.

This clonotype was seen just once. The V gene is TRBV18, the J gene TRBJ2-6, with 7 bases lining up with TRBD1. The CDR3 length is 17 residues. Losses at the gene ends were 2 bases for V and 3 bases for J; bases not matched to a gene: 7. Germline lookup yields CDR1 KGHSH and CDR2 LQKENI. CDR3 residues: CASSPTQTGFGANVLTF. The CDR3 DNA reads TGTGCCAGCTCACCAACCCAGACAGGGTTTGGGGCCAACGTCCTGACTTTC.

The V and J genes are TRBV5-1 and TRBJ2-2; 13 nucleotides align to TRBD2. CDR1 and CDR2 (germline): SGHRS, YFSETQ. The CDR3 extends over 16 amino acids. The V segment lost 4 bases and the J segment 5 bases; nucleotides outside the gene matches: 5. The CDR3 sequence: CASSRLAGGSTGELFF. For the CDR3, the DNA is TGCGCCAGCAGCCGACTAGCGGGGGGATCTACCGGGGAGCTGTTTTTT.

The CDR3 reads CATSTWGQDTQYF. The CDR3 region has the DNA TGTGCCACCAGCACGTGGGGGCAAGATACGCAGTATTTT. The chain is built from TRBV15 and TRBJ2-3; TRBD1 might be the D (6 bases). CDR1 LNHNV and CDR2 YYDKDF come from the germline V gene (reference sequence). The CDR3 is 13 amino acids. V was trimmed by 4 bases and J by 5 bases, leaving 10 bases between them.

The chain joins TRBV4-3 to TRBJ1-2; 10 bases match TRBD1. J gave up 4 bases and V 0 bases, and 17 bases lay outside the gene matches. This CDR3 region has 20 residues. CDR1 and CDR2 (germline): LGHNA, YSLEER. The chain's CDR3 is CASSQDPETLTGGQFYGYTF. CDR3 in DNA: TGCGCCAGCAGCCAAGACCCTGAAACCCTGACAGGGGGCCAGTTCTATGGCTACACCTTC.

V and J are TRBV5-1 and TRBJ2-7; 9 bases are shared with TRBD1. The trim removed 1 base at V and 6 bases at J, leaving 17 bases unmatched. From germline, CDR1 is SGHRS and CDR2 YFSETQ. CDR3 size: 18 residues. This chain's CDR3 is CASSLRTHPTGGPIEQYF. The DNA for the CDR3 is TGCGCCAGCAGCTTGCGCACTCATCCGACAGGGGGTCCCATCGAGCAGTACTTC.

This clonotype has just a few counts. The rearrangement uses TRBV11-1 and TRBJ1-2, with a weak D call TRBD1 (5 bases). V lost 5 bases, J lost 8 bases, and 15 bases lay in between. Germline CDR1 is SGHAT and CDR2 is FQDESV (reference sequence). This CDR3 spans 13 amino acids. DNA of the CDR3: TGTGCCAGCAGCCCACAGGTACCCGGGGGCTACACCTTC. Its translation: CASSPQVPGGYTF.

This chain links TRBV7-3 with TRBJ1-2, with TRBD1 matching 9 bases. CDR3 size: 13 residues. The germline V gene encodes CDR1 SGHTA and CDR2 FQGTGA. Unmatched junction bases numbered 4, after V lost 3 bases and J lost 8 bases. The CDR3 coding sequence is TGTGCCAGCAGCTTCGGACAGGGGATCGGCTACACCTTC. The encoded protein is CASSFGQGIGYTF.

The genes are TRBV6-4 and TRBJ1-5, with TRBD1 matching over 10 bases. The germline V gene encodes CDR1 MRHNA and CDR2 SNTAGT. This CDR3 spans 15 amino acids. V lost 2 bases to trimming and J lost 2 bases; unmatched junction nucleotides: 0. The CDR3 is CASSDGTGGNQPQHF. The CDR3 nucleotides read TGTGCCAGCAGTGACGGGACAGGGGGCAATCAGCCCCAGCATTTT.

In this sample, this clonotype turned up a few times. The chain joins TRBV7-6 to TRBJ2-2; D is ambiguous. The CDR3 has 13 amino acids. V was pared by 6 bases and J by 3 bases, with 8 bases between. CDR1 and CDR2 (germline): SGHVS, FNYEAQ. CDR3 region: CASRPIDTGELFF. CDR3 sequence (DNA): TGTGCCAGCAGGCCTATAGACACCGGGGAGCTGTTTTTT.

In its sample, this clonotype was seen many times. This chain links TRBV6-1 with TRBJ2-3; 8 bases agree with TRBD2. Germline assignment: CDR1 MNHNS and CDR2 SASEGT. Trimming at V came to 7 bases and at J to 2 bases, leaving 11 bases not matched to a gene. The CDR3 runs to 16 residues. CDR3 sequence: CASTIGLAGPTDTQYF. Written as DNA, the CDR3 is TGTGCCAGCACCATCGGCTTAGCGGGGCCCACAGATACGCAGTATTTT.